This TCR beta chain was recovered during a study of blood T cells in healthy people across ages. Notes on the study in general: Getting older went along with TCR beta diversity per million T cells dropping roughly linearly.

Healthy Russian Caucasian donors spanned ages roughly 6 to 90 years. Whenever a sample was processed, at least 7 million PBMCs were isolated. CDR1 and CDR2 (germline): DFQATT, SNEGSKA (reference sequence). CDR3 length: 13 amino acids. V gave up 2 bases and J gave up 5 bases, with 12 bases separating them. Primed by a sample-barcoded 5' primer and a J-beta primer mix, a second PCR proceeded for 7 to 11 cycles. Each cDNA molecule carried a tag from a template-switch adaptor that contained 12 random nucleotides. From the 5' RACE reads, TCRdb called clonotypes with MiXCR, one entry per CDR3 protein. The profile shows over a million distinct CDR3 sequences, around 55% of them singletons. As to this clonotype: Its cognate antigen is unknown.

The rearrangement joins TRBV20-1 to TRBJ2-5, with D possibly being TRBD2 (5 bases). The source of this sequence is a young man in good health. Sample: blood. CDR3 bases: TGCAGTGCTAGACCCGCTAGCCTGGAGACCCAGTACTTC. Protein product: CSARPASLETQYF.